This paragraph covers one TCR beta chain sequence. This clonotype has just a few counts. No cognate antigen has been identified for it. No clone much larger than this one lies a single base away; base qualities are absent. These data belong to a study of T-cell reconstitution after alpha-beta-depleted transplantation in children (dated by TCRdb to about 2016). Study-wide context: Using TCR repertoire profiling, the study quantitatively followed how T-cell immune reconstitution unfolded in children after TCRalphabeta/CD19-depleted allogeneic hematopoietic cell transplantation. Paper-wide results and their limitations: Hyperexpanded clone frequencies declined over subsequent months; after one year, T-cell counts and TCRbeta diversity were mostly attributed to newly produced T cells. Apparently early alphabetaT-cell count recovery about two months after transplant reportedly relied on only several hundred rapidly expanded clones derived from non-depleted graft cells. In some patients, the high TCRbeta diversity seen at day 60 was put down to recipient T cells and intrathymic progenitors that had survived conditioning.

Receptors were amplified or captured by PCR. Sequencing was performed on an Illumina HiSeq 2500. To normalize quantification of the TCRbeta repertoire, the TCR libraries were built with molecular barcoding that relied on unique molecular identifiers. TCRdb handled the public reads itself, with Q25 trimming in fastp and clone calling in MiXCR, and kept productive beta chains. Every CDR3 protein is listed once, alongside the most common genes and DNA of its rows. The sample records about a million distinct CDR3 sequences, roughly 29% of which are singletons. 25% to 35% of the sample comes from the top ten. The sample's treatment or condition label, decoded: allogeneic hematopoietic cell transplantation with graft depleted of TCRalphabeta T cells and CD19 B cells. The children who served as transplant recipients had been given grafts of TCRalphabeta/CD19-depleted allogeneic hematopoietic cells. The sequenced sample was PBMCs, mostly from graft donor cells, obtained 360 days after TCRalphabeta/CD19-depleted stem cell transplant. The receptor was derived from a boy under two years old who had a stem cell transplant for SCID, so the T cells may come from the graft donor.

DNA sequence: TGTGCCAGCAGTCAGACCGGCCTGGCGGAAGGGGCCAACGTCCTGACTTTC. It translates to CASSQTGLAEGANVLTF. This receptor chain uses TRBV6-1 and TRBJ2-6, with no reliable assignment of the D segment. The CDR3 holds 17 amino acids from the cysteine to the phenylalanine. The entry retains the CDR3 DNA only, 51 bases that are in frame from base 1. Deletion took 5 bases off V and 4 bases off J, with a span of 18 bases between the germline ends. The CDR1 and CDR2 encoded by the germline V gene are MNHNS and SASEGT.